The 14 T cell receptor beta chains listed next were all sequenced from one sample in a study of tumor-infiltrating lymphocytes in localized non-small cell lung cancer. Here immunoSEQ multiplex PCR was the method, and the copy in TCRdb shows in-frame clones only, minus some. The sample has 3,600 or so clones, about four fifths seen once; the top ten hold approximately 9.6%. Sequenced sample: uninvolved lung tissue not adjacent to the tumor. These receptors came from a human donor with non-small cell lung cancer.

The genes are TRBV10-3 and TRBJ1-1; D unclear. Germline V gene data show CDR1 as ENHRY and CDR2 as SYGVKD. V gave up 6 bases and J gave up 1 base, with 15 bases separating them. CDR3 length equals 15 residues. The CDR3 protein is CAIRGAEGRNTEAFF. CDR3 DNA sequence: TGTGCCATCAGGGGAGCGGAAGGGAGGAACACTGAAGCTTTCTTT.

This clone has a single count. This chain links TRBV13 with TRBJ2-7, with 7 bases identical to TRBD2. V trimming: 0 bases; J trimming: 3 bases; junction bases outside the gene matches: 8. Germline lookup yields CDR1 PRHDT and CDR2 FYEKMQ (reference sequence). This CDR3 is 16 amino acids long. Here the CDR3 DNA reads TGTGCCAGCAGCTTAGGTGTCGCCGGGACTATCTACGAGCAGTACTTC. Translating gives CASSLGVAGTIYEQYF. Variable domain in full (rest from reference TRBV13 and TRBJ2-7): AAGVIQSPRHLIKEKRETATLKCYPIPRHDTVYWYQQGPGQDPQFLISFYEKMQSDKGSIPDRFSAQQFSDYHSELNMSSLELGDSALYFCASSLGVAGTIYEQYFGPGTRLTVT.

This clone was seen more than once but under ten times. The V call is TRBV30, the J call TRBJ2-5; 11 nucleotides align to TRBD2. The CDR3 length is 16 residues. The junction had 10 bases not matched to a gene; V was cut back by 2 bases and J by 5 bases. The germline V gene has CDR1 GTSNPN and CDR2 SVGIG (reference sequence). CDR3 in amino acids: CAWSYSGGAIWETQYF. The DNA of the CDR3 is TGTGCCTGGAGTTATAGCGGGGGGGCCATTTGGGAGACCCAGTACTTC.

The sample holds a few counts of this clone. In DNA, the CDR3 is TGTGCCAGCAGCCCCCGGACAGGTTCCGAGCAGTACTTC. This codes for CASSPRTGSEQYF. This chain uses TRBV11-3 with TRBJ2-7, with TRBD1 matching 7 bases. The CDR3 contains 13 residues. Germline V gives CDR1 SGHNT, CDR2 YENEEA. Trimming took 5 bases from V and 6 from J; bases not matched to a gene: 7.

CDR3 sequence: CASSGNRGTNEKLFF. CDR3 DNA sequence: TGTGCCAGCAGTGGCAACAGGGGAACTAATGAAAAACTGTTTTTT. The chain uses TRBV6-5 and TRBJ1-4, with TRBD1 identical over 7 bases. The CDR3 covers 15 residues. Unmatched junction bases numbered 4, after V lost 5 bases and J lost 1 base. Looked up from germline, CDR1 is MNHEY and CDR2 is SVGAGI.

The chain joins TRBV9 to TRBJ1-4; tentative D call: TRBD1 (5 bases). V shed 2 bases and J shed 5 bases, with 16 bases lying between them. The CDR3 loop spans 16 amino acids. The germline CDR1 and CDR2 sequences are SGDLS and YYNGEE. This chain's CDR3 is CASSVTLGVENEKLFF. In DNA, the CDR3 is TGTGCCAGCAGCGTTACGCTGGGGGTGGAGAATGAAAAACTGTTTTTT. The whole variable domain, remainder taken from reference TRBV9 and TRBJ1-4, is DSGVTQTPKHLITATGQRVTLRCSPRSGDLSVYWYQQSLDQGLQFLIQYYNGEERAKGNILERFSAQQFPDLHSELNLSSLELGDSALYFCASSVTLGVENEKLFFGSGTQLSVL.

The chain has TRBV25-1 and TRBJ1-2, with D hard to call. Germline V gene data show CDR1 as MGHDK and CDR2 as SYGVNS. V was cut by 1 base and J by 4 bases, with 1 base left in between. This CDR3 comprises 11 residues. The CDR3 DNA sequence: TGTGCCAGCAGTGAATCCTATGGCTACACCTTC. It codes for CASSESYGYTF.

V usage is TRBV30 and J usage is TRBJ1-1, with D tentatively TRBD1 (5 bases). Germline CDR1 is GTSNPN and CDR2 is SVGIG (reference sequence). V was pared by 5 bases and J by 6 bases, with 7 bases between. This CDR3 has 10 residues. CDR3 bases: TGTGCCTGGGGGGGGGCTGAAGCTTTCTTT. Protein sequence: CAWGGAEAFF.

V and J are TRBV28 and TRBJ2-7, with 9 positions matching TRBD2. Germline loops: CDR1 MDHEN, CDR2 SYDVKM. V was clipped by 2 bases and J by 0 bases; unmatched bases: 8. CDR3 length: 17 residues. In nucleotides, the CDR3 is TGTGCCAGCAGTTTACCTCTTGGTAGCGGGAGCTCCTACGAGCAGTACTTC. Its protein is CASSLPLGSGSSYEQYF.

V usage is TRBV9 and J usage is TRBJ1-1; a weak D match, TRBD1 (6 bases). The CDR3 loop spans 15 amino acids. The V end was cut by 1 base, the J end by 3 bases, with 13 bases between. The germline V gene has CDR1 SGDLS and CDR2 YYNGEE. Here the CDR3 reads CASSVKGVWDTEAFF. CDR3 DNA: TGTGCCAGCAGCGTAAAGGGGGTATGGGACACTGAAGCTTTCTTT.

This chain links TRBV27 with TRBJ2-3, with D possibly TRBD2 on 6 matching bases. The CDR3 sequence is 14 residues long. Looked up from germline, CDR1 is MNHEY and CDR2 is SMNVEV (reference sequence). Trimming shortened V by 8 bases and J by 4 bases, and 16 bases separated the two germline ends. The CDR3 sequence: CASGPSGVSDTQYF. DNA of the CDR3: TGTGCCAGCGGCCCCTCGGGAGTTTCAGATACGCAGTATTTT.

The rearrangement joins TRBV6-5 to TRBJ1-1; no firm D call. Per germline, CDR1 MNHEY and CDR2 SVGAGI. V dropped 7 bases and J dropped 0 bases, with 9 bases sitting between them. The CDR3 has 13 amino acids. The CDR3 loop reads CASTSPMNTEAFF. The CDR3 DNA sequence: TGTGCCAGCACCTCGCCCATGAACACTGAAGCTTTCTTT.

V and J are TRBV6-1 and TRBJ1-5, with TRBD1 identical over 8 bases. After removal of 0 bases from V and 7 bases from J, the junction contained 11 bases not matched to a gene. The CDR3 length is 17 residues. The germline CDR1 and CDR2 sequences are MNHNS and SASEGT. CDR3 region: CASSEAGKRQGLQPQHF. Written as DNA, the CDR3 is TGTGCCAGCAGTGAAGCAGGGAAAAGACAGGGGTTGCAGCCCCAGCATTTT.

Points on this clone: This same CDR3 is encoded by further DNA sequences in the sample. The J gene is TRBJ1-1, the V gene TRBV10-1, with unresolved D. This CDR3 is 13 amino acids long. The V and J ends lost 6 bases and 3 bases respectively, with 11 bases between them. Germline V gene data show CDR1 as WNHNN and CDR2 as SYGVQD (reference sequence). As DNA, the CDR3 is TGCGCCAGCAGCGGGTCCGGGTACACTGAAGCTTTCTTT. This encodes CASSGSGYTEAFF.